This TCR beta chain came from a study of blood T cell repertoires in COVID-19 (dated by TCRdb to 2020 to 2021). In the study overall: Samples from collaborators originated in the United States, Italy and Spain and spanned both the acute and convalescent phases of COVID-19. The prospective study material was composed of cDNA or gDNA derived from T cells, B-cell-depleted T cells, or PBMCs. Subjects who had been exposed to COVID-19, were actively infected with it, or had recovered from it provided the deeply sampled blood TCRbeta repertoires that made up the dataset. The repertoires were released in a freely available public database meant as a resource for research on the immune response to SARS-CoV-2. Samples were obtained from the ongoing ImmuneRACE study (first 160 participants) and from over a thousand subjects provided by 6 global collaborators. Sample metadata almost always included a de-identified subject ID, COVID-19 status, age in years and sex. Where available, HLA class I and class II types were obtained from metadata supplied by the sample provider rather than from assay-based typing.

The CDR3 starts with the cysteine, ends with the phenylalanine, and has 11 residues. Only the CDR3 part of the read is kept: 33 bases, read in frame from the first base. V is shortened by 2 bases, J by 8 bases, and the region joining them spans 6 bases. Taken from the germline V gene, the CDR1 and CDR2 loops are SNHLY and FYNNEI. What the authors observed across the whole study: Clinical and demographic metadata were provided uncurated, with the amount varying by source and participant.

Participants in the prospective study were enrolled through a virtual design, were aged about 18 to 100 years, and lived in some 24 United States geographic areas. To assign participants to cohorts, the prospective study relied on clinical history that participants themselves reported in a screening survey and a study questionnaire. Recovered participants in ImmuneRACE Cohort 3 were defined by two consecutive negative NP/OP PCR tests, clearance by a healthcare professional, or resolution of symptoms. Mobile phlebotomists in the prospective study collected whole blood, serum and a nasopharyngeal or oropharyngeal swab from every participant. Prospective study participants could optionally give additional blood draws and questionnaires over an approximately two-month period. Before DNA extraction, blood samples from the prospective study were shipped at room temperature or frozen. TCRbeta CDR3 regions were amplified from genomic DNA by means of the immunoSEQ Assay, a bias-controlled multiplex PCR. The source study handled its data this way. Within the assay, amplification of reference gene primers was used to estimate how many nucleated cells each sample contained. Sequence reads were collapsed and filtered to measure the absolute abundance of every unique TCRbeta CDR3 rearrangement. For each sample, productive Simpson clonality was calculated as the square root of Simpson's diversity index over productive rearrangements. The clones in this table, taken by TCRdb from immuneACCESS, are in-frame only. Not every clone is retained; where verified, under half of the shortfall comes from an unresolved V gene, and the cause of the rest is unknown. That table furnishes V, J and clone size, whereas the DNA furnished D and trimming. The table for this sample lists roughly 330,000 clones; 80% to 90% of them were counted only once. Clones ranked in the top ten supply approximately 5.3% of the sample.

With regard to this clone: Its antigen remains unidentified. Base qualities were left out, and no much larger clone turns up one base away.

The rearrangement joined TRBV2 to TRBJ1-2; the D gene assignment is ambiguous. Specimen: PBMCs or T cells enriched from blood (not recorded which). This receptor was obtained from a young woman who had recovered from COVID-19. The DNA is as follows: TGTGCCAGCAGTGAAAACATGGGCTACACCTTC. The resulting protein is CASSENMGYTF.